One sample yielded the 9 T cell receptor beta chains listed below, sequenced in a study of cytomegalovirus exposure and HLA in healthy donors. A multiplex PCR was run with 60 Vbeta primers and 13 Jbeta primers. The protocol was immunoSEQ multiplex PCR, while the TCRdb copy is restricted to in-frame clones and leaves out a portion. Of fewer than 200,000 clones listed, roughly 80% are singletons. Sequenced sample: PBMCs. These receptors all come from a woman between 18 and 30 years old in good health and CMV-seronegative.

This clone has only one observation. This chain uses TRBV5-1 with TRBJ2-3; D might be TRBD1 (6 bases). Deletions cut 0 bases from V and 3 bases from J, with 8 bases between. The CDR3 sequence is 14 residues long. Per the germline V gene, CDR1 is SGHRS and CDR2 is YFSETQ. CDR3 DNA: TGCGCCAGCAGCTTGGCAGGGGAAACAGATACGCAGTATTTT. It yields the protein CASSLAGETDTQYF.

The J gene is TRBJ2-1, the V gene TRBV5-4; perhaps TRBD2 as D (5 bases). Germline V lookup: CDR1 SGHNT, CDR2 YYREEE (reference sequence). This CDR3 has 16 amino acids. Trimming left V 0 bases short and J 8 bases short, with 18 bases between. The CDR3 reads CASSLGGLAKSHEQFF. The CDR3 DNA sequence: TGTGCCAGCAGCTTGGGTGGGCTAGCTAAGAGCCATGAGCAGTTCTTC.

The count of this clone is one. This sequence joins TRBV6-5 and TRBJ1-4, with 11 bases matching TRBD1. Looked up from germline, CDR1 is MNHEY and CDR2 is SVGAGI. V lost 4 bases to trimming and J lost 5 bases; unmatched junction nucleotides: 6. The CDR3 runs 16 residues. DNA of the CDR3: TGTGCCAGCAGTTTCCTTTGGACAGGGGGCAATGAAAAACTGTTTTTT. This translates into CASSFLWTGGNEKLFF.

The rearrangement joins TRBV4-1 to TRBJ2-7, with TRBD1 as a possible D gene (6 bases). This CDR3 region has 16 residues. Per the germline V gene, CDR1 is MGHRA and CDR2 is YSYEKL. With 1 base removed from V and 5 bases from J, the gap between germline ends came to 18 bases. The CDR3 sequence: CASSQGHSMAGDEQYF. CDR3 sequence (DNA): TGCGCCAGCAGCCAAGGACATAGTATGGCAGGGGACGAGCAGTACTTC.

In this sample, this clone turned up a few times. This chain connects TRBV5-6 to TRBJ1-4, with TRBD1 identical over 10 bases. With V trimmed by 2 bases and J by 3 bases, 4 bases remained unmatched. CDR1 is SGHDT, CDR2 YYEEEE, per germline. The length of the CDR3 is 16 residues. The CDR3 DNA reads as TGTGCCAGCAGCTTCGGGACAGGGGTAGCTAATGAAAAACTGTTTTTT. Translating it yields CASSFGTGVANEKLFF.

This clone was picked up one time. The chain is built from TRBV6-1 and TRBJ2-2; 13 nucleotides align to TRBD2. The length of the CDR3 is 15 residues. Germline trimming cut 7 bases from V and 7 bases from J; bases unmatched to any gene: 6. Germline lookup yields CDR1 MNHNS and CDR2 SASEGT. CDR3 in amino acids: CASTRTSGSGGELFF. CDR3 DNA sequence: TGTGCCAGCACCCGGACTAGCGGGAGTGGCGGGGAGCTGTTTTTT.

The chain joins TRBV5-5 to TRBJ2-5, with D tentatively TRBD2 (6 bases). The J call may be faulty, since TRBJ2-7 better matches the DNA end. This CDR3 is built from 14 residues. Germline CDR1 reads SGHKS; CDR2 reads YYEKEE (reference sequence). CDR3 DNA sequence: TGTGCCAGCAGCTTTGCCAGGACTACCTACGAGCAGTACTTC. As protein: CASSFARTTYEQYF.

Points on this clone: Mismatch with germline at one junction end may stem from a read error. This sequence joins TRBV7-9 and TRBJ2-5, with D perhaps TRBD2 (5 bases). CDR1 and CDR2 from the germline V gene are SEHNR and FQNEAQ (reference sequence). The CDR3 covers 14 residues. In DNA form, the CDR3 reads TGTTCCAGCAGCTTAGGTGGTAGCGACCAGACCCAGTACTTC. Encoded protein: CSSSLGGSDQTQYF.

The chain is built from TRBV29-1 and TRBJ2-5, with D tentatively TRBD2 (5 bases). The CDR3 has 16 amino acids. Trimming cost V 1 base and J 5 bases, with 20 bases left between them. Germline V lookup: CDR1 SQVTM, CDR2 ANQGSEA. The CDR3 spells CSVEGRSPRADETQYF. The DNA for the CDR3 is TGCAGCGTTGAAGGGAGGTCCCCCCGGGCCGACGAGACCCAGTACTTC.